This is a list of T cell receptor beta chains from one sample in a study of T-cell memory formation after mild COVID-19. A single record per CDR3 protein comes from TCRdb applying MiXCR to the 5' RACE reads. The repertoire holds approximately 290,000 distinct CDR3 sequences, 7% to 10% seen once, with 20% to 25% in the top ten. The sequencing input was PBMCs or a T cell subset sorted from them (not recorded which). The source of these receptors is a man aged 18 to 29 who had mild COVID-19 (a few samples of this study predate the infection). Cell type and time point are not known. The CDR3 runs from the conserved cysteine through the conserved F or W. D genes are given only for firm matches. Some rows mark clone size as missing; the rest say once, few, many or name a class of expanded clone.

D gene: TRBD2; clone size: .; V gene: TRBV5-5; J gene: TRBJ2-1; CDR3 protein: CASLSTSGKQYNEQFF; CDR3 DNA: TGTGCCAGCCTCTCGACTAGCGGGAAGCAATACAATGAGCAGTTCTTC
D gene: .; clone size: .; V gene: TRBV7-2; J gene: TRBJ1-4; CDR3 protein: CASSLQVREKLFF; CDR3 DNA: TGTGCCAGCAGCTTACAAGTTCGGGAAAAACTGTTTTTT
D gene: .; clone size: many; V gene: TRBV5-1; J gene: TRBJ2-3; CDR3 protein: CASSFRGAFTDTQYF; CDR3 DNA: TGCGCCAGCAGCTTTCGGGGGGCGTTTACAGATACGCAGTATTTT
D gene: .; clone size: few; V gene: TRBV3-1; J gene: TRBJ2-7; CDR3 protein: CASSQGPGTYEQYF; CDR3 DNA: TGTGCCAGCAGCCAAGGCCCGGGTACCTACGAGCAGTACTTC
D gene: .; clone size: .; V gene: TRBV6-5; J gene: TRBJ1-4; CDR3 protein: CASRIGGGYPNEKLFF; CDR3 DNA: TGTGCCAGCAGGATTGGGGGGGGCTATCCTAATGAAAAACTGTTTTTT
D gene: .; clone size: many; V gene: TRBV18; J gene: TRBJ2-5; CDR3 protein: CASSRQGGVETQYF; CDR3 DNA: TGTGCCAGCTCCCGCCAGGGAGGAGTTGAGACCCAGTACTTC
D gene: .; clone size: few; V gene: TRBV24-1; J gene: TRBJ2-3; CDR3 protein: CATSDPQGRGTDTQYF; CDR3 DNA: TGTGCCACCAGTGATCCACAGGGTCGGGGGACAGATACGCAGTATTTT
D gene: TRBD2; clone size: .; V gene: TRBV5-1; J gene: TRBJ2-1; CDR3 protein: CASRPNLAGVEQFF; CDR3 DNA: TGCGCCAGCAGACCAAATCTAGCGGGGGTTGAGCAGTTCTTC
D gene: TRBD2; clone size: .; V gene: TRBV5-1; J gene: TRBJ2-1; CDR3 protein: CASSFTSGGDNEQFF; CDR3 DNA: TGCGCCAGCAGCTTCACTAGCGGGGGGGACAATGAGCAGTTCTTC
D gene: .; clone size: .; V gene: TRBV29-1; J gene: TRBJ1-1; CDR3 protein: CSVVLQRLLLGTEAFF; CDR3 DNA: TGCAGCGTTGTCTTACAGCGCCTCTTGTTGGGCACTGAAGCTTTCTTT
D gene: TRBD2; clone size: few; V gene: TRBV11-2; J gene: TRBJ2-1; CDR3 protein: CASSTQRGVDNEQFF; CDR3 DNA: TGTGCCAGCAGCACCCAGCGGGGAGTGGACAATGAGCAGTTCTTC
D gene: .; clone size: many; V gene: TRBV7-6; J gene: TRBJ2-1; CDR3 protein: CASSLQVTYEQFF; CDR3 DNA: TGTGCCAGCAGCTTACAGGTTACCTATGAGCAGTTCTTC
D gene: .; clone size: .; V gene: TRBV18; J gene: TRBJ2-1; CDR3 protein: CASSPGSPGDEQFF; CDR3 DNA: TGTGCCAGCTCACCAGGGTCCCCCGGGGATGAGCAGTTCTTC
D gene: TRBD1; clone size: .; V gene: TRBV4-1; J gene: TRBJ2-7; CDR3 protein: CASSYRSGQGYEQYF; CDR3 DNA: TGCGCCAGCAGCTATCGGTCGGGACAGGGGTACGAGCAGTACTTC
D gene: TRBD1; clone size: many; V gene: TRBV12-3/TRBV12-4; J gene: TRBJ2-5; CDR3 protein: CASRTTGRWETQYF; CDR3 DNA: TGTGCCAGCAGAACGACAGGGCGTTGGGAGACCCAGTACTTC
D gene: TRBD1; clone size: many; V gene: TRBV4-1; J gene: TRBJ1-4; CDR3 protein: CASSHPPAGQEGEKLFF; CDR3 DNA: TGCGCCAGCAGCCATCCCCCAGCGGGACAGGAGGGGGAAAAACTGTTTTTT
D gene: .; clone size: few; V gene: TRBV9; J gene: TRBJ1-6; CDR3 protein: CASSVGSSYNSPLHF; CDR3 DNA: TGTGCCAGCAGCGTAGGAAGCTCCTATAATTCACCCCTCCACTTT
D gene: .; clone size: .; V gene: TRBV29-1; J gene: TRBJ1-3; CDR3 protein: CSVDPGFGNTIYF; CDR3 DNA: TGCAGCGTTGACCCGGGCTTTGGAAACACCATATATTTT
D gene: TRBD1; clone size: .; V gene: TRBV5-6; J gene: TRBJ1-5; CDR3 protein: CASSQGTGMSNQPQHF; CDR3 DNA: TGTGCCAGCAGCCAAGGGACAGGGATGAGCAATCAGCCCCAGCATTTT
D gene: TRBD1; clone size: many; V gene: TRBV5-1; J gene: TRBJ2-1; CDR3 protein: CATAGTGEGIEQFF; CDR3 DNA: TGCGCCACGGCAGGGACAGGGGAGGGTATTGAGCAGTTCTTC
D gene: .; clone size: few; V gene: TRBV6-1; J gene: TRBJ1-1; CDR3 protein: CASSEWGSGGVGAFF; CDR3 DNA: TGTGCCAGCAGTGAATGGGGGTCGGGAGGGGTAGGAGCTTTCTTT
D gene: .; clone size: .; V gene: TRBV7-5; J gene: TRBJ2-7; CDR3 protein: CISVPDNRTVGTGSSYEQYF; CDR3 DNA: .
D gene: .; clone size: few; V gene: TRBV7-2; J gene: TRBJ1-2; CDR3 protein: CASSLSDGYTF; CDR3 DNA: TGTGCCAGCAGCCTATCCGATGGCTACACCTTC
D gene: TRBD2; clone size: .; V gene: TRBV29-1; J gene: TRBJ2-3; CDR3 protein: CSVSTSGGTDTQYF; CDR3 DNA: TGCAGCGTTTCGACTAGCGGGGGCACAGATACGCAGTATTTT
D gene: .; clone size: few; V gene: TRBV19; J gene: TRBJ1-5; CDR3 protein: CASSMGQYSNQPQHF; CDR3 DNA: TGTGCCAGTAGTATGGGCCAGTATAGCAATCAGCCCCAGCATTTT
D gene: .; clone size: few; V gene: TRBV27; J gene: TRBJ2-3; CDR3 protein: CASSWGGLDTQYF; CDR3 DNA: TGTGCCAGCAGTTGGGGGGGCTTGGATACGCAGTATTTT
D gene: TRBD2; clone size: .; V gene: TRBV20-1; J gene: TRBJ2-2; CDR3 protein: CSASGGGDTGELFF; CDR3 DNA: TGCAGTGCTAGTGGCGGGGGAGACACCGGGGAGCTGTTTTTT
D gene: .; clone size: .; V gene: TRBV9; J gene: TRBJ1-1; CDR3 protein: CASSVAPLPRDAGVANTEAFF; CDR3 DNA: TGTGCCAGCAGCGTAGCCCCCCTACCCCGGGACGCTGGGGTTGCGAACACTGAAGCTTTCTTT
D gene: TRBD2; clone size: many; V gene: TRBV20-1; J gene: TRBJ2-7; CDR3 protein: CSARIAGGAYF; CDR3 DNA: TGCAGTGCTAGAATAGCGGGGGGGGCCTACTTC
D gene: .; clone size: .; V gene: TRBV20-1; J gene: TRBJ1-1; CDR3 protein: CSACQGRPNTEAFF; CDR3 DNA: TGCAGTGCGTGCCAGGGTAGACCGAACACTGAAGCTTTCTTT
D gene: .; clone size: few; V gene: TRBV7-2; J gene: TRBJ2-3; CDR3 protein: CASSPPAGGTDTQYF; CDR3 DNA: TGTGCCAGCAGCCCGCCTGCGGGCGGGACAGATACGCAGTATTTT
D gene: .; clone size: many; V gene: TRBV12-3/TRBV12-4; J gene: TRBJ2-7; CDR3 protein: CASSSGTGFYEQYF; CDR3 DNA: TGTGCCAGCAGTTCAGGGACCGGGTTCTACGAGCAGTACTTC
D gene: .; clone size: few; V gene: TRBV12-3/TRBV12-4; J gene: TRBJ2-3; CDR3 protein: CASTPGLGGTDTQYF; CDR3 DNA: TGTGCCAGCACACCAGGACTAGGGGGGACAGATACGCAGTATTTT
D gene: .; clone size: many; V gene: TRBV24-1; J gene: TRBJ1-5; CDR3 protein: CATSGQGQNQPQHF; CDR3 DNA: TGTGCCACCAGTGGGCAGGGCCAAAATCAGCCCCAGCATTTT
D gene: .; clone size: .; V gene: TRBV5-1; J gene: TRBJ1-2; CDR3 protein: CDSLGSDPNYGYTF; CDR3 DNA: TGCGACAGTCTAGGGTCGGACCCTAACTATGGCTACACCTTC
D gene: .; clone size: .; V gene: TRBV5-6; J gene: TRBJ2-1; CDR3 protein: CASSAARQDYNEQFF; CDR3 DNA: TGTGCCAGCAGCGCGGCCAGACAGGACTACAATGAGCAGTTCTTC
D gene: .; clone size: many; V gene: TRBV7-2; J gene: TRBJ1-1; CDR3 protein: CASSLQVSMNTEAFF; CDR3 DNA: TGTGCCAGCAGCCTCCAGGTTTCGATGAACACTGAAGCTTTCTTT
D gene: .; clone size: many; V gene: TRBV7-2; J gene: TRBJ2-5; CDR3 protein: CASSFGGGGETQYF; CDR3 DNA: TGTGCCAGCAGCTTCGGGGGAGGGGGGGAGACCCAGTACTTC
D gene: TRBD1; clone size: .; V gene: TRBV29-1; J gene: TRBJ2-5; CDR3 protein: CSVVEQGGETQYF; CDR3 DNA: TGCAGCGTTGTTGAACAGGGGGGAGAGACCCAGTACTTC
D gene: .; clone size: many; V gene: TRBV11-2; J gene: TRBJ1-1; CDR3 protein: CASSLFLGGVYTEAFF; CDR3 DNA: TGTGCCAGCAGCTTATTCCTCGGGGGGGTGTACACTGAAGCTTTCTTT
D gene: TRBD1; clone size: .; V gene: TRBV7-9; J gene: TRBJ2-1; CDR3 protein: CASSSGQASSYNEQFF; CDR3 DNA: TGTGCCAGCAGCTCGGGACAGGCGAGCTCCTACAATGAGCAGTTCTTC
D gene: TRBD1; clone size: few; V gene: TRBV7-8; J gene: TRBJ1-5; CDR3 protein: CASSGHRGHQPQHF; CDR3 DNA: TGTGCCAGCAGCGGGCACAGGGGTCATCAGCCCCAGCATTTT
D gene: .; clone size: few; V gene: TRBV29-1; J gene: TRBJ1-1; CDR3 protein: CSGTRRRNTEAFF; CDR3 DNA: TGCAGCGGGACACGACGGAGAAACACTGAAGCTTTCTTT
D gene: .; clone size: few; V gene: TRBV5-1; J gene: TRBJ2-2; CDR3 protein: CASSYLANSRELFF; CDR3 DNA: TGCGCCAGCAGCTATCTGGCAAACTCTCGGGAGCTGTTTTTT
D gene: .; clone size: few; V gene: TRBV20-1; J gene: TRBJ1-5; CDR3 protein: CSAGGTLANQPQHF; CDR3 DNA: TGCAGTGCTGGTGGGACGCTCGCAAATCAGCCCCAGCATTTT
D gene: TRBD1; clone size: few; V gene: TRBV14; J gene: TRBJ1-2; CDR3 protein: CASSQAGQRTYGYTF; CDR3 DNA: TGTGCCAGCAGCCAGGCGGGACAGCGGACCTATGGCTACACCTTC
D gene: .; clone size: many; V gene: TRBV5-1; J gene: TRBJ2-1; CDR3 protein: CASNPGESSYNEQFF; CDR3 DNA: TGCGCCAGCAATCCGGGGGAGAGCTCCTACAATGAGCAGTTCTTC
D gene: .; clone size: .; V gene: TRBV7-2; J gene: TRBJ1-6; CDR3 protein: CASSRQVGNSPLHF; CDR3 DNA: TGTGCCAGCAGCCGACAGGTTGGCAATTCACCCCTCCACTTT
D gene: .; clone size: many; V gene: TRBV7-9; J gene: TRBJ2-2; CDR3 protein: CASSSIPKPGVFF; CDR3 DNA: TGTGCCAGCAGCTCCATACCCAAACCAGGGGTGTTTTTT
D gene: .; clone size: .; V gene: TRBV3-1; J gene: TRBJ2-5; CDR3 protein: CASSLPSVRVGTQYF; CDR3 DNA: TGTGCCAGCAGCCTGCCTTCGGTCCGGGTAGGGACCCAGTACTTC
D gene: .; clone size: .; V gene: TRBV4-1; J gene: TRBJ1-2; CDR3 protein: CASSQDPAYGYTF; CDR3 DNA: TGCGCCAGCAGCCAAGATCCCGCATATGGCTACACCTTC
D gene: .; clone size: few; V gene: TRBV4-3; J gene: TRBJ2-5; CDR3 protein: CASSPDRTWGETQYF; CDR3 DNA: TGCGCCAGCAGCCCAGATCGTACGTGGGGGGAGACCCAGTACTTC
D gene: .; clone size: few; V gene: TRBV7-3; J gene: TRBJ2-3; CDR3 protein: CASSTQSGPEGQYF; CDR3 DNA: TGTGCCAGCAGCACACAAAGCGGTCCGGAGGGGCAGTATTTT
D gene: .; clone size: few; V gene: TRBV12-3/TRBV12-4; J gene: TRBJ1-1; CDR3 protein: CASSLSLPLTPGAFF; CDR3 DNA: TGTGCCAGCAGTTTAAGTCTGCCTCTCACCCCTGGAGCTTTCTTT
D gene: .; clone size: many; V gene: TRBV11-3; J gene: TRBJ1-1; CDR3 protein: CASKSPGTEAFF; CDR3 DNA: TGTGCCAGCAAATCCCCGGGCACAGAAGCTTTCTTT